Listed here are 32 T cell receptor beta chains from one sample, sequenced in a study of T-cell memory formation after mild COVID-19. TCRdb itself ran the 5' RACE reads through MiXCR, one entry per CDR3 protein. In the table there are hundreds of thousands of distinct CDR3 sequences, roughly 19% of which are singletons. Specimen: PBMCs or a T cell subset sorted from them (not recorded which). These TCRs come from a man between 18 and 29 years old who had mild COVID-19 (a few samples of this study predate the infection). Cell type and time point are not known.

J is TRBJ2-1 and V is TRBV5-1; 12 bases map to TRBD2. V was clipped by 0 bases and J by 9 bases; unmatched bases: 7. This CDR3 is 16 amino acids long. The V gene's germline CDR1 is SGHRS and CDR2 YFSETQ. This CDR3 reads CASSLDSASGGAEQFF. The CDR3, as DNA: TGCGCCAGCAGCTTGGACTCGGCTAGCGGGGGGGCTGAGCAGTTCTTC.

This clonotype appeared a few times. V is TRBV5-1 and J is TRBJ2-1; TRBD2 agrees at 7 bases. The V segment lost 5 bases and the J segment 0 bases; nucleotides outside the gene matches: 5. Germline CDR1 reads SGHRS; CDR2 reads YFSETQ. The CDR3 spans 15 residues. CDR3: CASRTGGISYNEQFF. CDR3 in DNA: TGCGCCAGCAGAACCGGGGGGATCTCCTACAATGAGCAGTTCTTC.

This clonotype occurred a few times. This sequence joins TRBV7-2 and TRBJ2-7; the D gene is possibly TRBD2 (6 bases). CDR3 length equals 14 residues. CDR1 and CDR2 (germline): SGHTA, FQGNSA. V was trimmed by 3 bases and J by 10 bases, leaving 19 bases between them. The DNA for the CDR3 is TGTGCCAGCAGCTTTAACGGGGGTCCTTATCTACAGTACGTC. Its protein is CASSFNGGPYLQYV.

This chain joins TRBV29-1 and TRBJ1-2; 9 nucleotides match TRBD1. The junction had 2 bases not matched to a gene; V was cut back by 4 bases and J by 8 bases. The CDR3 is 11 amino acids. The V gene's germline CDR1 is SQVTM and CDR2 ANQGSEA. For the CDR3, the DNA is TGCAGCGTTGGGGACAGGGTAGGCTACACCTTC. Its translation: CSVGDRVGYTF.

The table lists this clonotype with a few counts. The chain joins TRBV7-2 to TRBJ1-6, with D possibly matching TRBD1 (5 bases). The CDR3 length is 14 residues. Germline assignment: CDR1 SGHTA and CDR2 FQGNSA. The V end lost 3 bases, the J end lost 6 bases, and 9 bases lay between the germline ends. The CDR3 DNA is TGTGCCAGCAGCTTGGTGCAGGGTAATTCACCCCTCCACTTT. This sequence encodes CASSLVQGNSPLHF.

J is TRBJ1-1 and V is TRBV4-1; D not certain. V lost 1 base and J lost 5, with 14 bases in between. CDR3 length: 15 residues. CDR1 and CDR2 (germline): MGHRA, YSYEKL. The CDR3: CASSQAHLSGTEAFF. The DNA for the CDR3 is TGCGCCAGCAGCCAAGCCCATCTCTCCGGAACTGAAGCTTTCTTT.

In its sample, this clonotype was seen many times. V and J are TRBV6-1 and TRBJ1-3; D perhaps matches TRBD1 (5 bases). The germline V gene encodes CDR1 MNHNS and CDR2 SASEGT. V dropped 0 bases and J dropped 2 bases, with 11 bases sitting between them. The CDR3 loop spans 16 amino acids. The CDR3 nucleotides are TGTGCCAGCAGTGAAGCGAGGGGATTAGCTGGAAACACCATATATTTT. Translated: CASSEARGLAGNTIYF.

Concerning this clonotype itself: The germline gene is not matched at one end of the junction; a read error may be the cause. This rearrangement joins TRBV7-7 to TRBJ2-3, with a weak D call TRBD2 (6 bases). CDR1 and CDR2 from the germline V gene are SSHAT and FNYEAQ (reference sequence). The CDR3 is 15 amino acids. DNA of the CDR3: TGTGCTAGCAGCCCGGGACTCATAGGCACAGATACGCAGTATTTT. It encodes CASSPGLIGTDTQYF.

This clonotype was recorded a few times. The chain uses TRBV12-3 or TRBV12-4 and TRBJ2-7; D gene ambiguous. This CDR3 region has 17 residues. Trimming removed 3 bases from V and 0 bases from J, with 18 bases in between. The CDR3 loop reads CASSFRPRRSGSYEQYV. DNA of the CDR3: TGTGCCAGCAGTTTCCGTCCGCGCCGCTCGGGCTCCTACGAGCAGTACGTC.

CDR3 region: CASSGGQASYEQYF. DNA for the CDR3: TGCGCCAGCAGCGGGGGACAGGCCTCCTACGAGCAGTACTTC. The V and J genes are TRBV5-1 and TRBJ2-7, with 8 bases identical to TRBD1. Germline trimming cut 4 bases from V and 0 bases from J; bases unmatched to any gene: 3. CDR3 length: 14 residues. Germline assignment: CDR1 SGHRS and CDR2 YFSETQ.

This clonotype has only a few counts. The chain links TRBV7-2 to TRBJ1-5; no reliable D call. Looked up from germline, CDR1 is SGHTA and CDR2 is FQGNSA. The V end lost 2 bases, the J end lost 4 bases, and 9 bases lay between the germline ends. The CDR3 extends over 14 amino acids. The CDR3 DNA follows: TGTGCCAGCAGCTTACAGGTTGGAAATCAGCCCCAGCATTTT. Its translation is CASSLQVGNQPQHF. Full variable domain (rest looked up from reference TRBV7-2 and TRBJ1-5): GAGVSQSPSNKVTEKGKDVELRCDPISGHTALYWYRQSLGQGLEFLIYFQGNSAPDKSGLPSDRFSAERTGGSVSTLTIQRTQQEDSAVYLCASSLQVGNQPQHFGDGTRLSIL.

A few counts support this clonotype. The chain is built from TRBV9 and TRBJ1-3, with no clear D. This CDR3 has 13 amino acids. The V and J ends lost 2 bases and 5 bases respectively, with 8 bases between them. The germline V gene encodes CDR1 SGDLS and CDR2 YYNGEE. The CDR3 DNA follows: TGTGCCAGCAGCGTCCCCGGGAGAAACACCATATATTTT. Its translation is CASSVPGRNTIYF.

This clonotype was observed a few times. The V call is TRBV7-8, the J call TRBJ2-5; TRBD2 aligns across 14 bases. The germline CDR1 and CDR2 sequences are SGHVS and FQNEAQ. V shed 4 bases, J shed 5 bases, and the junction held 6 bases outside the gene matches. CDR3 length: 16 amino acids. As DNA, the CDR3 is TGTGCCAGCAGCTCTACCAGGACTAGCGGGGGGGAGACCCAGTACTTC. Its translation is CASSSTRTSGGETQYF.

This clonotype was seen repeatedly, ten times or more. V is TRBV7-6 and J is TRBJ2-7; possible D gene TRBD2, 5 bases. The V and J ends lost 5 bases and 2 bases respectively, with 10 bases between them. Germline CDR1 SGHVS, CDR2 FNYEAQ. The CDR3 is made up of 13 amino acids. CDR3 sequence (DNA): TGTGCCAGCAGCCATGGACTGGCCTACGAGCAGTACTTC. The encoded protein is CASSHGLAYEQYF.

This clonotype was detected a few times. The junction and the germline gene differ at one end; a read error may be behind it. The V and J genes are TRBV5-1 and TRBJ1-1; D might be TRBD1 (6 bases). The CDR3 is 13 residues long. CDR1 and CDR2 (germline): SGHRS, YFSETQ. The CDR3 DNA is TGTGCCAGCAGCTCCAGGGGAAACACTGAAGCTTTCTTT. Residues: CASSSRGNTEAFF.

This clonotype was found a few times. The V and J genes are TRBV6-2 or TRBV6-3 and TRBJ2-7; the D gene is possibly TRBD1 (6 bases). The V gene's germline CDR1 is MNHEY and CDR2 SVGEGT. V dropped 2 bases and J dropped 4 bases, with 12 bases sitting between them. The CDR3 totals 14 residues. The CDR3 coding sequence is TGTGCCAGCAGTTACACCACGGACAGTTACGAGCAGTACGTC. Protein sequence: CASSYTTDSYEQYV.

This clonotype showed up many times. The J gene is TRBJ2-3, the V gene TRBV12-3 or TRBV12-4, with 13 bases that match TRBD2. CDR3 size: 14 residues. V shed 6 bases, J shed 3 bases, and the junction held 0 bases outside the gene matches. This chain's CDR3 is CASRLAGGTDTQYF. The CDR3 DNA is TGTGCCAGCAGACTAGCGGGGGGGACAGATACGCAGTATTTT.

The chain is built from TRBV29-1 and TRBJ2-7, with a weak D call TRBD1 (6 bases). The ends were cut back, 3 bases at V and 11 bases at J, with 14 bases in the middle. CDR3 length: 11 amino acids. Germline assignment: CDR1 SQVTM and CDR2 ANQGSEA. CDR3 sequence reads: CSVEEQGWKYF. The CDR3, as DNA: TGCAGCGTTGAGGAACAGGGATGGAAGTACTTC.

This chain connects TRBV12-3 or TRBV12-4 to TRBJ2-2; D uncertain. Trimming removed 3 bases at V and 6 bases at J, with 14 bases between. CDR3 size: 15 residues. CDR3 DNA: TGTGCCAGCAGTTTTTCCGACCAGCCGGCCGGGGAGCTGTTTTTT. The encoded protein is CASSFSDQPAGELFF.

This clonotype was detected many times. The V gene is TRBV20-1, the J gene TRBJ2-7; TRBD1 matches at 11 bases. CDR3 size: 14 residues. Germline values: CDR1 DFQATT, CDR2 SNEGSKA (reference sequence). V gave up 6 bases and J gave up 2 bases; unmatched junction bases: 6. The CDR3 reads CSAGGDRGTYEQYF. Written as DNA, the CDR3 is TGCAGTGCGGGCGGGGACAGGGGGACCTACGAGCAGTACTTC.

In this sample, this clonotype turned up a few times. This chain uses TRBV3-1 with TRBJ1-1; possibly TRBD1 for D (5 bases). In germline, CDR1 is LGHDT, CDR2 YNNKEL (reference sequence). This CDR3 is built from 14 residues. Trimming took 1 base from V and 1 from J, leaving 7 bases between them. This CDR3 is CASSQVGGNTEAFF. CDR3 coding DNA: TGTGCCAGCAGCCAAGTGGGGGGGAACACTGAAGCTTTCTTT. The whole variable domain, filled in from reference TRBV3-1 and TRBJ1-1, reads DTAVSQTPKYLVTQMGNDKSIKCEQNLGHDTMYWYKQDSKKFLKIMFSYNNKELIINETVPNRFSPKSPDKAHLNLHINSLELGDSAVYFCASSQVGGNTEAFFGQGTRLTVV.

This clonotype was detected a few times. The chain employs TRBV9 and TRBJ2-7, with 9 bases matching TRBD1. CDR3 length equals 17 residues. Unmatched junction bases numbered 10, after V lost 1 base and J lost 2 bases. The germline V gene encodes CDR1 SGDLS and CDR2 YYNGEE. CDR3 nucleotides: TGTGCCAGCAGCGTAATGGGAGGTGACAGGGGGACCTACGAGCAGTACTTC. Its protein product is CASSVMGGDRGTYEQYF.

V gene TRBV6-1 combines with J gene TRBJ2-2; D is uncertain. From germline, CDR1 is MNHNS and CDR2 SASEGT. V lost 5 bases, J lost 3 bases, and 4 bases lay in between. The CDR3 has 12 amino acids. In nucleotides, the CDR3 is TGTGCCAGCAGTAGACACACCGGGGAGCTGTTTTTT. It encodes CASSRHTGELFF.

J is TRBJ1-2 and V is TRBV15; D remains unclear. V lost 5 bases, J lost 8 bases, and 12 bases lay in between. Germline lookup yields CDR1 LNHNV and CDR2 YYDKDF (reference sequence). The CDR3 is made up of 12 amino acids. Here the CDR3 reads CATSRGSTGYTF. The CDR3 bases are TGTGCCACCAGCCGAGGCAGTACCGGCTACACCTTC.

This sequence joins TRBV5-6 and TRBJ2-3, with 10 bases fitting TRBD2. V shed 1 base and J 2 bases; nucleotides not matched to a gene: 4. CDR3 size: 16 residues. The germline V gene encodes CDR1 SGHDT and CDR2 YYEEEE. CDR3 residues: CASSLSSGGYTDTQYF. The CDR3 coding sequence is TGTGCCAGCAGCTTGTCTAGCGGGGGATACACAGATACGCAGTATTTT.

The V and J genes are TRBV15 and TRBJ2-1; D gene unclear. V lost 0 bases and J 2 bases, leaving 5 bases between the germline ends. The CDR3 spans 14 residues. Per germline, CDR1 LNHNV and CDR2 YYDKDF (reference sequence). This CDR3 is CATSRDPTYNEQFF. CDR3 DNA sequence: TGTGCCACCAGCAGAGATCCGACCTACAATGAGCAGTTCTTC.

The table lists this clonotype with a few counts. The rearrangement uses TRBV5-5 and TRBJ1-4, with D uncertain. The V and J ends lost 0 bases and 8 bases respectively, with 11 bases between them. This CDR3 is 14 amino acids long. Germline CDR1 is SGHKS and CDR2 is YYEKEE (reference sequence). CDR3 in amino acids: CASSLDGPREKLFF. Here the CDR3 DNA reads TGTGCCAGCAGCTTGGATGGGCCCCGGGAAAAACTGTTTTTT.

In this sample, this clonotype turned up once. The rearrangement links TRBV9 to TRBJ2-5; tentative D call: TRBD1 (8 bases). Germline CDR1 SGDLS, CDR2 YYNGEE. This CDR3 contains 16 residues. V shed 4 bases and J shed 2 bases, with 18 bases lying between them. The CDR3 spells CASSPGNRGGQETQYF. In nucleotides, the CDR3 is TGTGCCAGCAGCCCCGGGAACAGGGGGGGACAAGAGACCCAGTACTTC.

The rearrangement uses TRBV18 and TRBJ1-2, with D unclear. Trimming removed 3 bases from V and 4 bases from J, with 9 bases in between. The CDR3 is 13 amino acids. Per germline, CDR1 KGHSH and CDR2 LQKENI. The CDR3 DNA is TGTGCCAGCTCACCGGAAAGCTTCTATGGCTACACCTTC. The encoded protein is CASSPESFYGYTF.

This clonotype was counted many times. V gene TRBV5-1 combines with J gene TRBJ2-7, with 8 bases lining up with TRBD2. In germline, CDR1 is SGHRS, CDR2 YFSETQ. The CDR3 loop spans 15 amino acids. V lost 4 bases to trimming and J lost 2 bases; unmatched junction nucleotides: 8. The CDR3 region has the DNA TGCGCCAGCAGCCCCCGGGGGGGCTACGCCTACGAGCAGTACTTC. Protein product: CASSPRGGYAYEQYF.

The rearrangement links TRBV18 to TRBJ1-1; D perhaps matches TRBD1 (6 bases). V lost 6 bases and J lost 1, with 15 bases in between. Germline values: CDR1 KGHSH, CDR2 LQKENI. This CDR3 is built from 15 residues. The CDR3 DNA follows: TGTGCCAGCTCCCCTAGTAGGGGACAGAACACTGAAGCTTTCTTT. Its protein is CASSPSRGQNTEAFF.

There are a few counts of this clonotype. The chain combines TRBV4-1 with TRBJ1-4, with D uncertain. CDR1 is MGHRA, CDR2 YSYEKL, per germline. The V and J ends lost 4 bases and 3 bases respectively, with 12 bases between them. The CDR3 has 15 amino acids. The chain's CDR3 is CASSLAPKPNEKLFF. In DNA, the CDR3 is TGCGCCAGCAGCCTAGCCCCAAAGCCTAATGAAAAACTGTTTTTT.